These 27 T cell receptor beta chains originate from one sample sequenced in a study of blood T cell repertoires in COVID-19. Here immunoSEQ multiplex PCR was the method, and the copy in TCRdb shows in-frame clones only, minus some. The table shows about 170,000 clones, with 92% occurring only once. Sample: peripheral blood. These TCRs come from a man aged 25-40 years with COVID-19, enrolled during active disease.

About this clone: A read error may produce the germline difference seen at one junction end. The J gene is TRBJ1-5, the V gene TRBV7-8; D unclear. The germline gives CDR1 SGHVS, CDR2 FQNEAQ. CDR3 length: 13 residues. In nucleotides, the CDR3 is TGTGCCAGCAGCCAATTTAGCAGTCAGCCCCAGCATTTT. Translation: CASSQFSSQPQHF.

This chain's CDR3 is CATSDSSGLGGEQYF. The CDR3 DNA reads as TGTGCCACCAGTGATTCTTCGGGGTTGGGAGGCGAGCAGTACTTC. The chain employs TRBV24-1 and TRBJ2-7; D is possibly TRBD2 (6 bases). The CDR3 has 15 residues. Germline V gives CDR1 KGHDR, CDR2 SFDVKD. The germline V and J ends were trimmed by 2 bases and 6 bases, with 16 bases remaining between them.

This rearrangement joins TRBV7-3 to TRBJ1-1; possibly TRBD1 for D (6 bases). Germline CDR1 and CDR2: SGHTA and FQGTGA. V was clipped by 0 bases and J by 3 bases, with 8 bases between them. The CDR3 consists of 14 residues. CDR3 residues: CASSLTDSYTEAFF. In nucleotides, the CDR3 is TGTGCCAGCAGCTTAACGGACAGTTACACTGAAGCTTTCTTT. Complete variable domain (other parts from reference TRBV7-3 and TRBJ1-1): GAGVSQTPSNKVTEKGKYVELRCDPISGHTALYWYRQSLGQGPEFLIYFQGTGAADDSGLPNDRFFAVRPEGSVSTLKIQRTERGDSAVYLCASSLTDSYTEAFFGQGTRLTVV.

This clone was found a few times. The chain joins TRBV28 to TRBJ1-1, with a weak D call TRBD1 (6 bases). The ends were cut back, 3 bases at V and 6 bases at J, with 11 bases in the middle. The CDR3 length is 13 residues. The germline V gene encodes CDR1 MDHEN and CDR2 SYDVKM. Written as DNA, the CDR3 is TGTGCCAGCAGTTTTCAGGGGCCCTCTGAAGCTTTCTTT. Encoded protein: CASSFQGPSEAFF.

V and J are TRBV30 and TRBJ1-5, with D unresolved. Germline V gene lookup returns CDR1 GTSNPN and CDR2 SVGIG (reference sequence). Trimming left V 2 bases short and J 3 bases short, with 11 bases between. This CDR3 comprises 14 residues. The CDR3 here is CAWSMGSSNQPQHF. CDR3 bases: TGTGCCTGGAGTATGGGCAGCTCCAATCAGCCCCAGCATTTT. The entire variable domain, with the rest obtained from reference TRBV30 and TRBJ1-5, is as follows: SQTIHQWPATLVQPVGSPLSLECTVEGTSNPNLYWYRQAAGRGLQLLFYSVGIGQISSEVPQNLSASRPQDRQFILSSKKLLLSDSGFYLCAWSMGSSNQPQHFGDGTRLSIL.

This chain connects TRBV4-1 to TRBJ1-2, with no clear D. This CDR3 is built from 15 residues. The germline gives CDR1 MGHRA, CDR2 YSYEKL. Trimming left V 4 bases short and J 1 base short, with 13 bases between. CDR3 nucleotides: TGCGCCAGCAGCCCCTGGGGAGGGTTTAACTATGGCTACACCTTC. It is translated as CASSPWGGFNYGYTF.

V is TRBV7-2 and J is TRBJ2-5; TRBD2 aligns across 12 bases. V was pared by 5 bases and J by 1 base, with 5 bases of the junction left unmatched. Germline V gene data show CDR1 as SGHTA and CDR2 as FQGNSA. CDR3 length: 16 amino acids. CDR3 nucleotide sequence: TGTGCCAGCAGCCCTAGCGGGAGGGTCGGCCAAGAGACCCAGTACTTC. It specifies CASSPSGRVGQETQYF.

This rearrangement joins TRBV27 to TRBJ2-7; D might be TRBD1 (6 bases). The CDR3 is made up of 15 amino acids. Germline values: CDR1 MNHEY, CDR2 SMNVEV (reference sequence). V was clipped by 3 bases and J by 0 bases, with 12 bases between them. CDR3 DNA: TGTGCCAGCAGTTTGATCCCAGGGGACTCCTACGAGCAGTACTTC. Encoded protein: CASSLIPGDSYEQYF.

The chain recombines TRBV9 with TRBJ1-1, with 7 bases aligning to TRBD1. The CDR3 loop spans 15 amino acids. V was clipped by 0 bases and J by 4 bases; unmatched bases: 6. Germline loops: CDR1 SGDLS, CDR2 YYNGEE. CDR3 sequence reads: CASSVARGLSTEAFF. The CDR3 nucleotides read TGTGCCAGCAGCGTAGCTAGGGGGCTGAGCACTGAAGCTTTCTTT.

This rearrangement joins TRBV11-3 to TRBJ1-1, with 7 bases identical to TRBD1. Germline CDR1 is SGHNT and CDR2 is YENEEA. The CDR3 totals 13 residues. V was clipped by 6 bases and J by 5 bases; unmatched bases: 6. CDR3 nucleotides: TGTGCCAGCAGTATACAGGGGAGGACTGAAGCTTTCTTT. Residues: CASSIQGRTEAFF. Full variable domain (outside the CDR3, taken from reference TRBV11-3 and TRBJ1-1): EAGVVQSPRYKIIEKKQPVAFWCNPISGHNTLYWYLQNLGQGPELLIRYENEEAVDDSQLPKDRFSAERLKGVDSTLKIQPAELGDSAVYLCASSIQGRTEAFFGQGTRLTVV.

V gene TRBV13 combines with J gene TRBJ2-1, with D possibly being TRBD1 (5 bases). Germline CDR1 reads PRHDT; CDR2 reads FYEKMQ (reference sequence). There are 14 residues in the CDR3. V was shortened by 3 bases and J by 9 bases, with 15 bases between the two germline ends. The CDR3 protein is CASSLAGARTEQFF. In nucleotides, the CDR3 is TGTGCCAGCAGCTTGGCTGGGGCTCGGACTGAGCAGTTCTTC.

J is TRBJ2-1 and V is TRBV5-1; TRBD1 agrees at 8 bases. The CDR3 has 15 amino acids. The V gene end was trimmed by 4 bases and the J gene end by 1 base; junction bases not matched to a gene: 4. Germline V gene lookup returns CDR1 SGHRS and CDR2 YFSETQ. The CDR3 region has the DNA TGCGCCAGCAGCGAAGGACAGGGTTCCTACAATGAGCAGTTCTTC. This sequence encodes CASSEGQGSYNEQFF.

In this sample, this clone turned up once. This chain joins TRBV28 and TRBJ1-2; TRBD1 matches 7 bases. Germline V gives CDR1 MDHEN, CDR2 SYDVKM. The J segment lost 4 bases and the V segment lost 1 base, leaving 6 bases of the junction unmatched. The CDR3 runs to 15 residues. CDR3 coding DNA: TGTGCCAGCAGTTTATCCGACAGGGTCGGCTATGGCTACACCTTC. Its protein product is CASSLSDRVGYGYTF.

This sequence joins TRBV7-6 and TRBJ2-7; TRBD2 might be the D (6 bases). Germline V gives CDR1 SGHVS, CDR2 FNYEAQ. The CDR3 is made up of 14 amino acids. Trimming cost V 2 bases and J 3 bases, with 11 bases left between them. The CDR3 reads CASSLTGEVYEQYF. In DNA form, the CDR3 reads TGTGCCAGCAGCTTAACGGGAGAAGTCTACGAGCAGTACTTC.

CDR3 sequence: CASSYAAMTGGGNYGYTF. In nucleotides, the CDR3 is TGTGCCAGCAGTTACGCTGCAATGACAGGGGGAGGAAACTATGGCTACACCTTC. The chain employs TRBV28 and TRBJ1-2, with 9 bases fitting TRBD1. Germline CDR1 reads MDHEN; CDR2 reads SYDVKM. This CDR3 contains 18 residues. The V segment lost 4 bases and the J segment 2 bases; nucleotides outside the gene matches: 14.

The rearrangement uses TRBV25-1 and TRBJ1-3; possible D gene TRBD1, 5 bases. The V gene lost 5 bases and the J gene lost 0 bases, with 14 bases spanning the gap. This CDR3 is 16 amino acids long. Germline lookup yields CDR1 MGHDK and CDR2 SYGVNS. CDR3 sequence: CASSPWGGDSGNTIYF. The CDR3 DNA reads as TGTGCCAGCAGTCCCTGGGGAGGGGACTCTGGAAACACCATATATTTT.

V usage is TRBV7-9 and J usage is TRBJ2-1; 10 nucleotides align to TRBD2. After removal of 6 bases from V and 2 bases from J, the junction contained 10 bases not matched to a gene. The CDR3 runs 17 residues. The V gene's germline CDR1 is SEHNR and CDR2 FQNEAQ (reference sequence). Here the CDR3 reads CASRGGASGSPYNEQFF. CDR3 bases: TGTGCCAGCAGAGGGGGGGCTAGCGGGAGCCCCTACAATGAGCAGTTCTTC.

J is TRBJ1-1 and V is TRBV14; the D is unclear. The germline CDR1 and CDR2 sequences are SGHDN and FVKESK. The CDR3 spans 16 residues. Trimming took off 4 bases at V and 1 base at J, with 16 bases between the two ends. CDR3 protein: CASSPGGRSRNTEAFF. As DNA, the CDR3 is TGTGCCAGCAGCCCGGGTGGGAGGTCGAGGAACACTGAAGCTTTCTTT. The complete variable domain, with remaining parts taken from reference TRBV14 and TRBJ1-1, reads EAGVTQFPSHSVIEKGQTVTLRCDPISGHDNLYWYRRVMGKEIKFLLHFVKESKQDESGMPNNRFLAERTGGTYSTLKVQPAELEDSGVYFCASSPGGRSRNTEAFFGQGTRLTVV.

V usage is TRBV27 and J usage is TRBJ1-2, with unresolved D. Trimming removed 10 bases at V and 3 bases at J, with 9 bases between. Per the germline V gene, CDR1 is MNHEY and CDR2 is SMNVEV (reference sequence). There are 11 residues in the CDR3. The CDR3 region has the DNA TGTGCCACCGGGAACTACTATGGCTACACCTTC. As protein: CATGNYYGYTF.

The chain recombines TRBV11-2 with TRBJ1-6; 8 bases line up with TRBD1. The CDR3 is 16 amino acids. Trimming took 1 base from V and 13 from J; bases not matched to a gene: 12. The germline V gene encodes CDR1 SGHAT and CDR2 FQNNGV. This CDR3 reads CASSLGRGQGLGPLHF. The CDR3 DNA sequence: TGTGCCAGCAGCTTAGGTCGCGGACAGGGCCTGGGCCCCCTCCACTTT.

Concerning this clone itself: Other DNA sequences in the same sample also yield this CDR3. The chain uses TRBV6-2 or TRBV6-3 and TRBJ2-1; D remains unclear. Trimming removed 6 bases from V and 7 bases from J, with 10 bases in between. Germline-derived CDR1 and CDR2 are MNHEY and SVGEGT. This CDR3 is built from 12 residues. In nucleotides, the CDR3 is TGTGCCAGCAGCCGCCTAGTAAATGAGCAGTTCTTC. Its protein is CASSRLVNEQFF.

The gene calls are TRBV4-3 and TRBJ2-7; 7 positions match TRBD2. V trimming: 0 bases; J trimming: 3 bases; junction bases outside the gene matches: 5. The V gene's germline CDR1 is LGHNA and CDR2 YSLEER. This CDR3 has 15 residues. CDR3 DNA sequence: TGCGCCAGCAGCCAAGACCGGGGGGTACTCTACGAGCAGTACTTC. It encodes CASSQDRGVLYEQYF.

The gene calls are TRBV29-1 and TRBJ1-2; 12 bases fit TRBD1. With V trimmed by 7 bases and J by 8 bases, 5 bases remained unmatched. Germline V lookup: CDR1 SQVTM, CDR2 ANQGSEA. CDR3 size: 12 residues. The CDR3 region has the DNA TGCAGCGGGGGACAGGGGGCGCAGGGCTACACCTTC. This gives the protein CSGGQGAQGYTF. Full variable domain (remainder filled in from reference TRBV29-1 and TRBJ1-2): SAVISQKPSRDICQRGTSLTIQCQVDSQVTMMFWYRQQPGQSLTLIATANQGSEATYESGFVIDKFPISRPNLTFSTLTVSNMSPEDSSIYLCSGGQGAQGYTFGSGTRLTVV.

This clone was seen a single time. The rearrangement joins TRBV6-5 to TRBJ2-1; possible D gene TRBD1, 6 bases. Trimming cost V 8 bases and J 4 bases, with 15 bases left between them. Germline-derived CDR1 and CDR2 are MNHEY and SVGAGI. The CDR3 extends over 14 amino acids. CDR3 loop: CASSAGTLYNEQFF. CDR3 nucleotides: TGTGCCAGCTCAGCCGGGACACTTTACAATGAGCAGTTCTTC.

The chain combines TRBV7-2 with TRBJ1-2, with TRBD1 identical over 7 bases. The CDR3 has 15 residues. V shed 2 bases, J shed 7 bases, and the junction held 10 bases outside the gene matches. Germline CDR1 SGHTA, CDR2 FQGNSA. The CDR3 loop reads CASSLPNTGVGGYTF. The CDR3 DNA is TGTGCCAGCAGCTTACCCAACACAGGGGTAGGTGGCTACACCTTC.

On this clone itself: Other nucleotide sequences in the sample specify the same CDR3. V gene TRBV7-2 combines with J gene TRBJ1-5, with D possibly matching TRBD1 (6 bases). Germline V gives CDR1 SGHTA, CDR2 FQGNSA. This CDR3 region has 15 residues. Deletions cut 4 bases from V and 1 base from J, with 11 bases between. CDR3 nucleotide sequence: TGTGCCAGCAGCTCCCAGGGGACCAGCAATCAGCCCCAGCATTTT. Protein: CASSSQGTSNQPQHF.

CDR3 in amino acids: CASSNHVREQYF. DNA for the CDR3: TGTGCCAGCAGTAACCATGTGCGCGAGCAGTACTTC. This chain links TRBV6-5 with TRBJ2-7; D is unclear. Trimming left V 5 bases short and J 6 bases short, with 11 bases between. Per the germline V gene, CDR1 is MNHEY and CDR2 is SVGAGI. The CDR3 has 12 amino acids.